A selection of T cell receptor beta chains follows, all from one sample in a study of CD8 T cells in ankylosing spondylitis. A single record per CDR3 protein comes from TCRdb applying MiXCR to the 5' RACE reads. Among about 320,000 distinct CDR3 sequences listed, roughly 11% were seen once. Material for sequencing was blood, either unsorted or a sorted T cell fraction (not recorded which). The receptors come from a female donor with ankylosing spondylitis or in good health (not recorded which). CDR3s include the opening cysteine and the closing phenylalanine or tryptophan. The D gene is left open where the match is weak. Clone size is not always given. Where it is, it says once, few, many or a class for expanded clones.

clone size,V gene,J gene,D gene,CDR3 DNA,CDR3 protein
many,TRBV20-1,TRBJ2-2,TRBD2,TGCAGTGCTCTTAGGCTAGCGGGAGTCTCGAACACCGGGGAGCTGTTTTTT,CSALRLAGVSNTGELFF
few,TRBV5-8,TRBJ2-7,TRBD1,TGTGCCAGCAGCCTGGGGGACAGATTAGCCCACGAGCAGTACTTC,CASSLGDRLAHEQYF
-,TRBV14,TRBJ2-3,-,TGTGCCAGCAGCCTGACTTATACGCAGTATTTT,CASSLTYTQYF
many,TRBV7-2,TRBJ2-1,-,TGTGCCAGCAGCTTTGTGGGATTGGTATCCAATGAGCAGTTCTTC,CASSFVGLVSNEQFF
many,TRBV6-1,TRBJ1-5,-,TGTGCCAGCAGCGCCCGACAGAAAGGCGATCAGCCCCAGCATTTT,CASSARQKGDQPQHF
many,TRBV6-5,TRBJ1-6,TRBD1,TGTGCCAGCAGTTACCGCTCGACAGGGCAGGTTAATTCACCCCTCCACTTT,CASSYRSTGQVNSPLHF
-,TRBV20-1,TRBJ2-3,TRBD2,TGCAGTAGTCGAGGGACTAGCGGGAGTGATACGCAGTATTTT,CSSRGTSGSDTQYF
many,TRBV29-1,TRBJ2-1,-,TGCAGCTCCGACGCCGGGGGCAGGTATGAGCAGTTCTTC,CSSDAGGRYEQFF
-,TRBV20-1,TRBJ2-7,TRBD2,TGCAGTGCTAGGGAGACTAGCGGGCCATCCTACGAGCAGTACTTC,CSARETSGPSYEQYF
many,TRBV3-1,TRBJ1-2,-,TGTGCCAGCAGCCAAAGGGCCCAAACCCGTCTGGGCTACACCTTC,CASSQRAQTRLGYTF
many,TRBV20-1,TRBJ1-5,TRBD1,TGCAGTGCTAGGGGAGGGACAGATAGCAATCAGCCCCAGCATTTT,CSARGGTDSNQPQHF
-,TRBV18,TRBJ1-4,-,TGTGCCAGCTCACCACCGGCGATGAGGGAAAAACTGTTTTTT,CASSPPAMREKLFF
many,TRBV7-9,TRBJ1-1,TRBD1,TGTGCCAGCAGCCAGGGACAGGGGAACACTGAAGCTTTCTTT,CASSQGQGNTEAFF
-,TRBV5-1,TRBJ1-4,-,TGCGCCAGCACCCCTTCTCCGGAAACTAATGAAAAACTGTTTTTT,CASTPSPETNEKLFF
few,TRBV20-1,TRBJ2-7,-,TGCAGTGCTAGAGCCGCGGCGGCACGGGCAAAGGCCTACGAGCAGTACTTC,CSARAAAARAKAYEQYF
many,TRBV7-8,TRBJ2-7,TRBD2,TGTGCCAGCAGCGATAAGATTCGGGGGGGCAACTACGAGCAGTACTTC,CASSDKIRGGNYEQYF
many,TRBV20-1,TRBJ2-7,-,TGCAGTGCTACAGCCTATCGGGACTTTAGCTCCTACGAGCAGTACTTC,CSATAYRDFSSYEQYF
-,TRBV15,TRBJ2-7,TRBD2,TGTGCCACCAGCAGGTACCTTAGAACTAGCGGGAGTAAATACGAGCAGTACTTC,CATSRYLRTSGSKYEQYF
-,TRBV7-2,TRBJ1-2,-,TGTGCCAGCAGCTTAGGGGCCCGAGGTCAGGGCTACACCTTC,CASSLGARGQGYTF
many,TRBV28,TRBJ2-1,TRBD2,TGTGCCAGCAGACCGATCTTTCGGGGGGACAATGAGCAGTTCTTC,CASRPIFRGDNEQFF
few,TRBV25-1,TRBJ2-7,-,TGTGCCAGCAGTATGGCGCTGGCGACCTACGAGCAGTACTTC,CASSMALATYEQYF
-,TRBV6-1,TRBJ1-1,-,TGTGCCAGCAGTGAGAGGGTGCACACTGAAGCTTTCTTT,CASSERVHTEAFF
many,TRBV20-1,TRBJ1-1,-,TGCAGTGCTAGAGAACGTCTGGGGGGGGTTAATACTGAAGCTTTCTTT,CSARERLGGVNTEAFF
-,TRBV6-6,TRBJ1-1,-,TGTGCCGGCCGAGGAGCGAACACTGAAGCTTTCTTT,CAGRGANTEAFF
many,TRBV20-1,TRBJ1-2,TRBD1,TGCAGTGCTAGACCCCCGGGACAGTATTATGGCTACACCTTC,CSARPPGQYYGYTF
-,TRBV10-3,TRBJ2-2,-,TGTGCCATCAGCGGGACCGCAAACACCGGGGAGCTGTTTTTT,CAISGTANTGELFF
many,TRBV5-1,TRBJ2-5,-,TGCGCCAGCAGCTTGAGTCAGAAACGAGAGACCCAGTACTTC,CASSLSQKRETQYF
many,TRBV7-9,TRBJ2-7,-,TGTGCCAGCAGCTTAAGCAGTGGTAGAAACGAGCAGTACTTC,CASSLSSGRNEQYF
-,TRBV12-3/TRBV12-4,TRBJ1-2,-,TGTGCCAGCAGCCCCGGGACACCCTATGGCTACACCTTC,CASSPGTPYGYTF
-,TRBV7-2,TRBJ2-7,TRBD1,TGTGCCAGCAGCTTGACGACAGGGAACCCCTACGAGCAGTACTTC,CASSLTTGNPYEQYF
many,TRBV12-3/TRBV12-4,TRBJ2-7,TRBD2,TGTGCCAGCAGTTTAACCCTTAGCGGGGGGGCCTACGAGCAGTACTTC,CASSLTLSGGAYEQYF
many,TRBV12-3/TRBV12-4,TRBJ1-6,TRBD1,TGTGCCAGCACCTTAGACAGGGCCAATTCACCCCTCCACTTT,CASTLDRANSPLHF
few,TRBV4-3,TRBJ1-2,-,TGCGCCAGCAGCCAAGCCCCAGGGACCTTGGGCTACACCTTC,CASSQAPGTLGYTF
few,TRBV4-2,TRBJ2-1,TRBD2,TGTGCCAGCAGCAAAGGGGAGGGGCGATTCTTGACCTACAATGAGCAGTTCTTC,CASSKGEGRFLTYNEQFF
-,TRBV12-3/TRBV12-4,TRBJ1-5,-,TGTGCCAGCGGGTCTACTAGCAATCAGCCCCAGCATTTT,CASGSTSNQPQHF
few,TRBV4-1,TRBJ2-5,-,TGCGCCAGCAGCCTGTCTGAGTCGAAATGGGAGACCCAGTACTTC,CASSLSESKWETQYF
-,TRBV15,TRBJ1-1,-,TGTGCCACCAGCAGAGTGAAAACTCGGGGGGCGGAGAACACTGAAGCTTTCTTT,CATSRVKTRGAENTEAFF
-,TRBV7-2,TRBJ2-5,TRBD2,TGTGCCAGCAGCTTAGCCGGGACTAGCGGGCAAGAGACCCAGTACTTC,CASSLAGTSGQETQYF
few,TRBV7-2,TRBJ2-5,-,TGTGCCAGCAGCTTAAGCGGGCCCCTACCCAGGGAGACCCAGTACTTC,CASSLSGPLPRETQYF
few,TRBV28,TRBJ2-3,-,TGTGCCAGCAGCTCAATCGCCAGGGGACGAGGTATGGATACGCAGTATTTT,CASSSIARGRGMDTQYF
many,TRBV18,TRBJ2-7,TRBD1,TGTGCCAGCTCACCCCAGGACAGGGCGAACTACGAGCAGTACTTC,CASSPQDRANYEQYF
many,TRBV12-3/TRBV12-4,TRBJ1-2,TRBD1,TGTGCCAGCAGTACCGGGACAGCCGGTGGCTACACCTTC,CASSTGTAGGYTF
few,TRBV28,TRBJ1-5,-,TGTGCCAGCAGTCTTCCACGGGGACAAACTCGGGGGCAGCCCCAGCATTTT,CASSLPRGQTRGQPQHF
few,TRBV20-1,TRBJ2-7,TRBD2,TGCAGTGCTAAAACCGGGACTAGCGGGGACTACGAGCAGTACTTC,CSAKTGTSGDYEQYF
many,TRBV12-3/TRBV12-4,TRBJ1-1,-,TGTGCCAGCAGTTTACAGGGGAAAAACACTGAAGCTTTCTTT,CASSLQGKNTEAFF
-,TRBV11-2,TRBJ2-1,TRBD2,TGTGCCAGCAGCCCGGGACTAGCCCGCTCCTACAATGAGCAGTTCTTC,CASSPGLARSYNEQFF
many,TRBV29-1,TRBJ1-1,-,TGCAGCGCCTATAAGGACACTGAAGCTTTCTTT,CSAYKDTEAFF
few,TRBV5-1,TRBJ2-7,-,TGCGCCAGCAGCTTGTCCCGCGACTACGAGCAGTACTTC,CASSLSRDYEQYF
many,TRBV12-3/TRBV12-4,TRBJ1-5,-,TGTGCCAGCAGTTTAGAGGCCAATGGGGGTCATCAGCCCCAGCATTTT,CASSLEANGGHQPQHF
-,TRBV19,TRBJ1-6,-,TGTGCCAGTCGACTCCTTTATGACAGTGCAAATTCACCCCTCCACTTT,CASRLLYDSANSPLHF
many,TRBV20-1,TRBJ1-1,-,TGCAGTGCTATCGGTCAGGGCGGACATTCTGAAGCTTTCTTT,CSAIGQGGHSEAFF
-,TRBV4-2,TRBJ1-1,-,TGTGCCAGCAGCCAGCTGACAGACACTGAAGCTTTCTTT,CASSQLTDTEAFF
many,TRBV3-1,TRBJ2-1,TRBD1,TGTGCCAGCAGCCAACCAGGGACAGCGACACACAATGAGCAGTTCTTC,CASSQPGTATHNEQFF
many,TRBV29-1,TRBJ2-1,TRBD2,TGCAGCGTTGGGCCCTCCCGGGAGGGCCGTTTTGTAAATGAGCAGTTCTTC,CSVGPSREGRFVNEQFF
-,TRBV5-1,TRBJ2-1,TRBD1,TGCGCCAGCAGCGAGGGGACAGACAGCTCCTACAATGAGCAGTTCTTC,CASSEGTDSSYNEQFF
many,TRBV24-1,TRBJ2-5,-,TGTGCCACCAGTGAGAACAGTTGGGAGACCCAGTACTTC,CATSENSWETQYF
many,TRBV20-1,TRBJ2-3,TRBD2,TGCAGTGCTAGCCTTAGCGGGGGGGCCAACGATACGCAGTATTTT,CSASLSGGANDTQYF
many,TRBV29-1,TRBJ2-3,-,TGCAGCGTTGATGAGGGCACAGATACGCAGTATTTT,CSVDEGTDTQYF
many,TRBV5-1,TRBJ2-7,-,TGCGCTTCCGGGACTCCAGAATCCTACGAGCAGTACTTC,CASGTPESYEQYF